This passage covers 18 T cell receptor beta chains from one sample sequenced in a study of post-analysis software for immune sequencing data (dated by TCRdb to between 2014 and 2017). Receptor libraries were prepared by PCR. The instrument given in TCRdb is Illumina HiSeq 2500. To reduce PCR and sequencing biases, unique molecular identifiers were built into the TCR beta cDNA libraries. In-frame beta chains were kept once TCRdb had trimmed the public reads at Q25 with fastp and called clones with MiXCR. Records with the same CDR3 protein are collapsed into one entry carrying the most frequent genes and DNA. The sample data list roughly 150,000 distinct CDR3 sequences, and 35% to 40% of these were observed just once. The ten top clones hold 25% to 35% of the sample. This specimen's time point label, interpreted: second blood draw from one MS patient after hematopoietic stem cell transplantation. The sequencing used blood, collected after autologous hematopoietic stem cell transplantation. The receptors shown here come from a girl aged 10 to 17 with multiple sclerosis. Donor details come from another sample of the same person, matched by shared clones.

The chain employs TRBV9 and TRBJ1-2, with 7 bases matching TRBD1. The CDR3 covers 14 residues. Looked up from germline, CDR1 is SGDLS and CDR2 is YYNGEE. Trimming cost V 7 bases and J 2 bases; bases outside gene matches: 8. DNA for the CDR3: TGTGCCAGCTTGGGTACAGGGGAGAACTATGGCTACACCTTC. As protein: CASLGTGENYGYTF.

Note on this clonotype: A read error may produce the germline difference seen at one junction end. The V and J genes are TRBV11-2 and TRBJ2-7; D possibly uses TRBD1 or TRBD2 (5 bases each). The CDR3 length is 14 residues. CDR1 is SGHAT, CDR2 FQNNGV, per germline. The CDR3, as DNA: TGTGCCGGCAGCCCCGAGGGGTTAAGCTACGAGCAGTACTTC. Its protein product is CAGSPEGLSYEQYF.

As concerns this clonotype: One end of the junction is discordant with germline, which a read error may explain. The chain is built from TRBV28 and TRBJ1-2; 9 bases align to TRBD1. The CDR3 consists of 15 residues. Germline CDR1 MDHEN, CDR2 SYDVKM. The CDR3 sequence: CARRVTGDRVYGYTF. In nucleotides, the CDR3 is TGTGCCCGCAGGGTTACCGGGGACAGGGTTTATGGCTACACCTTC.

The rearrangement links TRBV7-2 to TRBJ2-7, with 7 nucleotides matching TRBD1. Germline V gene sequence: CDR1 SGHTA, CDR2 FQGNSA. Losses at the gene ends were 6 bases for V and 0 bases for J; bases not matched to a gene: 5. This CDR3 contains 14 residues. CDR3 region: CASSTRQGSYEQYF. For the CDR3, the DNA is TGTGCCAGCAGTACCCGACAGGGCTCCTACGAGCAGTACTTC.

Ten or more counts support this clonotype. The chain is built from TRBV3-1 and TRBJ2-7, with 7 bases aligning to TRBD2. J was trimmed by 3 bases and V by 1 base; bases with no gene match: 6. The CDR3 spans 15 residues. Germline V lookup: CDR1 LGHDT, CDR2 YNNKEL (reference sequence). Written as DNA, the CDR3 is TGTGCCAGCAGCCAAGGGGGCGGGAGCCTCTACGAGCAGTACTTC. Encoded protein: CASSQGGGSLYEQYF.

This chain links TRBV9 with TRBJ1-2; 9 bases line up with TRBD1. Trimming took 0 bases from V and 6 from J; bases not matched to a gene: 12. This CDR3 is built from 17 residues. Germline loops: CDR1 SGDLS, CDR2 YYNGEE. CDR3 in amino acids: CASSVATEGQGEDGYTF. In DNA form, the CDR3 reads TGTGCCAGCAGCGTAGCTACCGAGGGACAGGGAGAGGATGGCTACACCTTC.

This clonotype has more than one count but fewer than ten. The genes are TRBV25-1 and TRBJ2-1; TRBD2 matches at 12 bases. Germline CDR1 is MGHDK and CDR2 is SYGVNS. The J segment lost 8 bases and the V segment lost 10 bases, leaving 9 bases of the junction unmatched. The CDR3 has 14 residues. CDR3 coding DNA: TGTGCCACCCGGCTAGCGGGAGGGCTTTATGAGCAGTTCTTC. Protein sequence: CATRLAGGLYEQFF.

Only a few counts were recorded for this clonotype. The rearrangement joins TRBV12-3 or TRBV12-4 to TRBJ2-5, with D possibly matching TRBD1 (6 bases). The CDR3 sequence is 14 residues long. V was trimmed by 4 bases and J by 2 bases, leaving 11 bases between them. The CDR3 loop is CASSYIGGQETQYF. DNA of the CDR3: TGTGCCAGCAGTTACATAGGGGGACAAGAGACCCAGTACTTC.

The DNA of the CDR3 is TGTGCCAGCAGCTTAGGTCTAGCGGGATTTGAGCAGTTCTTC. This codes for CASSLGLAGFEQFF. The V gene is TRBV7-2, the J gene TRBJ2-1; 9 positions agree with TRBD2. This CDR3 comprises 14 residues. The J segment lost 9 bases and the V segment lost 1 base, leaving 4 bases of the junction unmatched. Germline values: CDR1 SGHTA, CDR2 FQGNSA.

This clonotype occurred once. Since a much larger clone is just one base distant, this may be a read error. CDR3: CVSRVPHRETQYF. CDR3 coding DNA: TGTGTCAGCAGAGTGCCCCACCGAGAGACCCAGTACTTC. V gene TRBV7-2 combines with J gene TRBJ2-7; D is undetermined. The assigned J gene may be wrong: the sequence end matches TRBJ2-5 better. Germline V gene sequence: CDR1 SGHTA, CDR2 FQGNSA. The CDR3 extends over 13 amino acids.

The table lists this clonotype with a few counts. Written as DNA, the CDR3 is TGCAGCATAATGGGGCTAGCGGGAGTTGGTGAGCAGTTCTTC. Its translation: CSIMGLAGVGEQFF. The J gene is TRBJ2-1, the V gene TRBV29-1, with TRBD2 matching over 10 bases. This CDR3 is 14 amino acids long. Trimming cost V 8 bases and J 9 bases; bases outside gene matches: 13. The germline gives CDR1 SQVTM, CDR2 ANQGSEA.

The rearrangement uses TRBV9 and TRBJ2-1, with a possible D match to TRBD2 (5 bases). V dropped 2 bases and J dropped 6 bases, with 9 bases sitting between them. Germline V gives CDR1 SGDLS, CDR2 YYNGEE. CDR3 length: 13 residues. The CDR3 loop is CASSVGEANEQFF. CDR3 in DNA: TGTGCCAGCAGCGTCGGGGAAGCCAATGAGCAGTTCTTC.

Only a few counts were recorded for this clonotype. The CDR3 protein is CASSRGAWGYTF. In DNA, the CDR3 is TGTGCCAGCAGCCGGGGGGCGTGGGGCTACACCTTC. The chain combines TRBV28 with TRBJ1-2; tentatively, D is TRBD1 (6 bases). The CDR3 has 12 amino acids. Trimming left V 6 bases short and J 8 bases short, with 13 bases between. Germline CDR1 is MDHEN and CDR2 is SYDVKM.

The genes are TRBV19 and TRBJ2-2; TRBD2 might be the D (7 bases). Looked up from germline, CDR1 is LNHDA and CDR2 is SQIVND (reference sequence). The CDR3 loop spans 13 amino acids. Trimming stripped 6 bases from V and 4 bases from J, with 9 bases between. CDR3 sequence (DNA): TGTGCCAGTAGGGGGGGGGCCACCGGGGAGCTGTTTTTT. Amino acids: CASRGGATGELFF.

This clonotype has more than one count but fewer than ten. The V and J genes are TRBV4-1 and TRBJ2-3; perhaps TRBD2 as D (5 bases). The CDR3 runs to 16 residues. Germline V gives CDR1 MGHRA, CDR2 YSYEKL. The V and J ends lost 1 base and 2 bases respectively, with 13 bases between them. The CDR3 spells CASSQVGSKVTDTQYF. The CDR3 bases are TGCGCCAGCAGCCAAGTTGGGAGCAAGGTCACAGATACGCAGTATTTT.

This clonotype showed up just a few times. The rearrangement joins TRBV7-3 to TRBJ2-1, with 7 nucleotides matching TRBD2. The length of the CDR3 is 15 residues. The germline V gene encodes CDR1 SGHTA and CDR2 FQGTGA. V trimming: 5 bases; J trimming: 6 bases; junction bases outside the gene matches: 10. CDR3 DNA sequence: TGTGCCAGCAGCCCGGGAGGTTCAGCTCTCAATGAGCAGTTCTTC. Amino acid sequence: CASSPGGSALNEQFF.

This sequence joins TRBV11-1 and TRBJ2-7, with TRBD2 matching 12 bases. Germline trimming cut 5 bases from V and 3 bases from J; bases unmatched to any gene: 5. The germline CDR1 and CDR2 sequences are SGHAT and FQDESV (reference sequence). The CDR3 sequence is 15 residues long. CDR3 sequence: CASSRTSGACYEQYF. CDR3 in DNA: TGTGCCAGCAGCCGGACTAGCGGGGCATGCTACGAGCAGTACTTC.

V is TRBV13 and J is TRBJ1-2; TRBD1 might be the D (5 bases). Trimming shortened V by 5 bases and J by 4 bases, and 20 bases separated the two germline ends. There are 16 residues in the CDR3. The V gene's germline CDR1 is PRHDT and CDR2 FYEKMQ (reference sequence). Written as DNA, the CDR3 is TGTGCCAGCAGCCAGGGTCCGAGGTGGGACCTCTATGGCTACACCTTC. This gives the protein CASSQGPRWDLYGYTF.